This TCR beta chain is from a study of CD8 T cells in ankylosing spondylitis. Germline loops: CDR1 SGHDT, CDR2 YYEEEE. Trimming stripped 5 bases from V and 6 bases from J, with 14 bases between. This CDR3 contains 13 residues. A remark on this clonotype: Its antigen is not identified.

Study-level results: Eight highly homologous variants formed a TCR beta motif that appeared characteristic of ankylosing spondylitis blood. Significantly higher representation of disease-linked clones was reported for matched ankylosing spondylitis synovial fluid. Previously reported in reactive arthritis synovial fluid and blood were some of the motif variants.

As the method for making TCR beta libraries, quantitative 5'-RACE with molecular barcodes was used. TCRdb fed the 5' RACE reads into MiXCR, producing one record per CDR3 protein. The sample includes roughly 120,000 distinct CDR3 sequences, around 13% of them seen just once. The rearrangement links TRBV5-6 to TRBJ1-1; the D is unclear. Material for sequencing was blood, either unsorted or a sorted T cell fraction (not recorded which). The receptor was derived from a female donor with ankylosing spondylitis or in good health (not recorded which). The CDR3 nucleotides are TGTGCCAGCAGTTCTATGTTAGGTTCTGAAGCTTTCTTT. Residues: CASSSMLGSEAFF.